This T cell receptor beta chain is drawn from a study of blood T cell repertoires in COVID-19. About the study: COVID-19 samples collected from the United States, Italy and Spain covered acute and convalescent phases. PBMCs, B-cell-depleted T cells, or T cells were the source of the cDNA or gDNA that made up the material.

V lost 1 base to trimming and J lost 5 bases, with 13 bases between them. The CDR3 length is 15 residues. CDR1 is LGHDT, CDR2 YNNKEL, per germline (reference sequence). Source study methods: Amplification from reference gene primers served as the basis for estimated nucleated cell counts. The table came from immunoSEQ multiplex PCR; TCRdb's copy has only in-frame clones and leaves some out. Clone size and the V and J calls come from that table; the DNA yielded D and trimming. The repertoire includes over 95,000 clones, around nine tenths of them detected once, and under 20% sits in the top ten. The source material was peripheral blood. The chain combines TRBV3-1 (or the pseudogene TRBV3-2) with TRBJ2-3; tentative D call: TRBD2 (6 bases). The receptor comes from a human donor with acute or convalescent COVID-19. The donor label of this sample is uncertain. DNA for the CDR3: TGTGCCAGCAGCCAAGGCGGCTTGGGAGGAGATACGCAGTATTTT. Translated: CASSQGGLGGDTQYF.